This is a list of T cell receptor beta chains from one sample in a study of T cells in Graves' hyperthyroidism and ophthalmopathy. TCRdb re-called the multiplex PCR reads through MiXCR, storing one row per CDR3 protein. This sample has 160,000 or so distinct CDR3 sequences, with about 9.4% found just once. Specimen: blood. These receptors all come from a young woman with Graves' hyperthyroidism that later progressed to Graves' ophthalmopathy. The CDR3 runs from the conserved cysteine through the conserved F or W. Each record gives: CDR3 DNA, CDR3 protein, J gene, clone size, D gene, V gene, CDR3 length. The D gene is left open where the match is weak. Clone size, where shown, is once, few, many, or a class for clones that have expanded.

DNA: TGTGCCACCAGTGATACGTCGGGTAGGGAGACCCAGTACTTC; CDR3: CATSDTSGRETQYF; J: TRBJ2-5; size: -; D: -; V: TRBV24-1; length: 14
DNA: TGTGCCAGCAGTTTATTGGGGGGCGACGCCTACGAGCAGTACTTC; CDR3: CASSLLGGDAYEQYF; J: TRBJ2-7; size: many; D: -; V: TRBV27; length: 15
DNA: TGCGCCAGCAGCCTAGAAGGACAGGGGGGGAACGAGCAGTACTTC; CDR3: CASSLEGQGGNEQYF; J: TRBJ2-7; size: -; D: TRBD1; V: TRBV4-1; length: 15
DNA: TGTGCCAGCGGGGGGCAGTCGACAGATACGCAGTATTTT; CDR3: CASGGQSTDTQYF; J: TRBJ2-3; size: many; D: -; V: TRBV7-9; length: 13
DNA: TGCAGTGCTAGAGTTCCGCAGAACCAAGAGACCCAGTACTTC; CDR3: CSARVPQNQETQYF; J: TRBJ2-5; size: many; D: -; V: TRBV20-1; length: 14
DNA: TGCAGTGCTCGCCGGACTAGCGGGAGGGCCCTTTTGGAGACCCAGTACTTC; CDR3: CSARRTSGRALLETQYF; J: TRBJ2-5; size: many; D: TRBD2; V: TRBV20-1; length: 17
DNA: TGCAGCGTTGCTCTCGACGGTTCGTACGAGCAGTACTTC; CDR3: CSVALDGSYEQYF; J: TRBJ2-7; size: once; D: -; V: TRBV29-1; length: 13
DNA: TGCAGTGCTCAACACACATCGGACGGAGAGACCCAGTACTTC; CDR3: CSAQHTSDGETQYF; J: TRBJ2-5; size: -; D: -; V: TRBV20-1; length: 14
DNA: TGTGCCAGCAGCCAAACAAGACAGTCTGGAAACACCATATATTTT; CDR3: CASSQTRQSGNTIYF; J: TRBJ1-3; size: few; D: -; V: TRBV3-1; length: 15
DNA: TGCAGTGCTAGACTTGCCACCTTTACTGGACTTGGGTACAATGAGCAGTTCTTC; CDR3: CSARLATFTGLGYNEQFF; J: TRBJ2-1; size: few; D: -; V: TRBV20-1; length: 18
DNA: TGTGCCAGCAGCTTTTTTACTAGCGGCACCGGGGAGCTGTTTTTT; CDR3: CASSFFTSGTGELFF; J: TRBJ2-2; size: few; D: TRBD2; V: TRBV7-2; length: 15
DNA: TGTGCCAGTAGATCGGGGACAGGGGGTCGTTCACCCCTCCACTTT; CDR3: CASRSGTGGRSPLHF; J: TRBJ1-6; size: medium-sized; D: TRBD1; V: TRBV19; length: 15
DNA: TGTGCCATCAGTGATGGAAACACCATATATTTT; CDR3: CAISDGNTIYF; J: TRBJ1-3; size: -; D: -; V: TRBV10-3; length: 11
DNA: TGTACCAGCAGCCAGTCCGGAGCGTGGAACGAGCAGTACTTC; CDR3: CTSSQSGAWNEQYF; J: TRBJ2-7; size: many; D: -; V: TRBV3-1; length: 14
DNA: TGCAGTGCTAGAGATCTTGTGGGAGGGATACTAGATACGCAGTATTTT; CDR3: CSARDLVGGILDTQYF; J: TRBJ2-3; size: few; D: TRBD2; V: TRBV20-1; length: 16
DNA: TGTGCCAGCAGGCTCAGCGGAGGATTGATCGACAAGACAGGGATCTATGGCTACACCTTC; CDR3: CASRLSGGLIDKTGIYGYTF; J: TRBJ1-2; size: few; D: TRBD1; V: TRBV6-1; length: 20
DNA: TGTGCCAGCAGGGCCGGGACAACAACTAATGAAAAACTGTTTTTT; CDR3: CASRAGTTTNEKLFF; J: TRBJ1-4; size: many; D: -; V: TRBV27; length: 15
DNA: TGTGCCTGGAGTAGGGCTAGCGCCACAGATACGCAGTATTTT; CDR3: CAWSRASATDTQYF; J: TRBJ2-3; size: many; D: -; V: TRBV30; length: 14
DNA: TGCAGTGCTAGAGATGCCGGGACTAGATTTAGCGAGCAGTTCTTC; CDR3: CSARDAGTRFSEQFF; J: TRBJ2-1; size: few; D: TRBD2; V: TRBV20-1; length: 15
DNA: TGTGCCAGCAGCTTAGTACGAGGGGTAGAGGCTTTCTTT; CDR3: CASSLVRGVEAFF; J: TRBJ1-1; size: many; D: -; V: TRBV11-2; length: 13
DNA: TGTGCCAGCAGCAAAAGGGACAGAAGCTCCTACAATGAGCAGTTCTTC; CDR3: CASSKRDRSSYNEQFF; J: TRBJ2-1; size: many; D: TRBD1; V: TRBV3-1; length: 16
DNA: TGTGCCAGCAGTTTAGAGCTAACCAACTATGGCTACACCTTC; CDR3: CASSLELTNYGYTF; J: TRBJ1-2; size: many; D: -; V: TRBV28; length: 14
DNA: TGCGCCAGCAGCCAAGAGGGAGGGCCGGGGACTGAAGCTTTCTTT; CDR3: CASSQEGGPGTEAFF; J: TRBJ1-1; size: few; D: -; V: TRBV4-1; length: 15
DNA: TGCAGTGCTAGGCGGCCATCCGGCGGCGAGCAGTACTTC; CDR3: CSARRPSGGEQYF; J: TRBJ2-7; size: many; D: -; V: TRBV20-1; length: 13
DNA: TGTGCCAGCAGCTTAGGAGGGGCCTCGGAGACCCAGTACTTC; CDR3: CASSLGGASETQYF; J: TRBJ2-5; size: many; D: -; V: TRBV7-9; length: 14
DNA: TGTGCCTGGAGTGAGGCAGTAGACTACGAGCAGTACTTC; CDR3: CAWSEAVDYEQYF; J: TRBJ2-7; size: many; D: -; V: TRBV30; length: 13
DNA: TGTGCCACCAGCAGAGATCGTCGGGGCCTAAACCCCTACGAGCAGTACTTC; CDR3: CATSRDRRGLNPYEQYF; J: TRBJ2-7; size: few; D: -; V: TRBV15; length: 17
DNA: TGTGCCAGCAAGCCCAATGGGGGCTCTGGAAACACCATATATTTT; CDR3: CASKPNGGSGNTIYF; J: TRBJ1-3; size: many; D: -; V: TRBV2; length: 15
DNA: TGCAGTGCTAGACCGCGGGAGGGCAGAGGTGAGCAGTTCTTC; CDR3: CSARPREGRGEQFF; J: TRBJ2-1; size: many; D: TRBD2; V: TRBV20-1; length: 14
DNA: TGTGCCAGCAGGGGGGACAGGCGCACAGATACGCAGTATTTT; CDR3: CASRGDRRTDTQYF; J: TRBJ2-3; size: many; D: TRBD1; V: TRBV6-1; length: 14
DNA: TGCGCCAGTAAAAATACCGACAGCACTGAAGCTTTCTTT; CDR3: CASKNTDSTEAFF; J: TRBJ1-1; size: many; D: -; V: TRBV10-2; length: 13